This entry concerns a single T cell receptor (beta chain). Only in-frame clones appear in the TCRdb table, and some are missing; sequencing was by immunoSEQ multiplex PCR. The table records fewer than 110,000 clones, 85% of them present only once. This sample is part of a study of blood T cell repertoires in COVID-19. Study information: Sample material is recorded as cDNA or gDNA derived from T cells, B-cell-depleted T cells, or PBMCs.

This sequence was found in a woman aged 70-85 years with active or convalescent COVID-19. Sequenced material: peripheral blood.

CDR3: CSVPNSGLRTEAFF. The CDR3 DNA sequence: TGCAGCGTTCCGAACTCAGGGTTGCGGACTGAAGCTTTCTTT. The J gene is TRBJ1-1, the V gene TRBV29-1, with a tentative D call TRBD1 (5 bases). The germline CDR1 and CDR2 sequences are SQVTM and ANQGSEA. This CDR3 has 14 amino acids. Trimming cost V 5 bases and J 5 bases, with 18 bases left between them.